This entry concerns a single TCR beta chain. The entry originates in a study of beta chain features in type 1 diabetes. Averaging about 116 mL, one heparinised blood draw came from each individual donor. Staining for CD45RO/CCR7/CD25/CD127/CD95/CD27 allowed sorting of CD4+ naive, central memory, regulatory and stem cell-like memory cells. Trimming shortened V by 2 bases and J by 4 bases, and 14 bases separated the two germline ends. CDR1 is MNHNS, CDR2 SASEGT, per germline. The CDR3 is 15 amino acids. cDNA synthesis used the whole RNA isolate, giving expressed TCRB sequences. Sequencing used immunoSEQ multiplex PCR; TCRdb keeps in-frame clones, though not all of them. The data hold some 220,000 clones, with about a tenth observed a single time.

Sequenced: central memory CD4+ T cells from blood. The TCR sequence derives from a man younger than 30 in good health. The chain links TRBV6-1 to TRBJ1-2; D perhaps matches TRBD1 (6 bases). In nucleotides, the CDR3 is TGTGCCAGCAGTGAAAATCCAGGGGCGGGCTATGGCTACACCTTC. As protein: CASSENPGAGYGYTF.